The T cell receptor beta chain described here comes from a study of cytomegalovirus exposure and HLA in healthy donors. Study information: Falling in the Caucasian-associated ancestry cluster were 65% to 90% of approximately 410 genotyped donors.

The CDR3 length is 17 residues. The ends were cut back, 1 base at V and 7 bases at J, with 24 bases in the middle. CDR1 is SGHRS and CDR2 is YFSETQ in the germline V gene. Researchers ran the PCR with 60 Vbeta and 13 Jbeta primers. The table came from immunoSEQ multiplex PCR; TCRdb's copy has only in-frame clones and leaves some out. The sample holds 200,000 to 250,000 clones, around 80% seen once. Study outcomes and limitations: The study labeled under 200 TCR beta chains cytomegalovirus-associated. Researchers reported in a later analysis that common viral pathogens appeared linked to several top clusters. Exclusion applied to some V segments, including TRBV6-2 and TRBV6-3, as they were indistinguishable.

On this clone: Its antigen is not identified.

This clonotype was sampled from a boy between 5 and 17 years old in good health and CMV-seronegative. Sequencing was carried out using PBMCs. The chain uses TRBV5-1 and TRBJ2-7; tentative D call: TRBD2 (6 bases). This chain's CDR3 is CASSLNPGPNQSGEQYF. The CDR3 nucleotides are TGCGCCAGCAGCTTGAACCCGGGACCCAACCAGAGCGGGGAGCAGTACTTC.